These 11 T cell receptor beta chains originate from one sample sequenced in a study of blood T cell repertoires in COVID-19. The table came from immunoSEQ multiplex PCR; TCRdb's copy has only in-frame clones and leaves some out. This repertoire shows a few hundred thousand clones, more than 80% found once; its top ten account for approximately 6.5%. The sequencing input was peripheral blood. These receptors all come from a woman aged 50 to 65 with COVID-19, enrolled during active disease.

The chain recombines TRBV18 with TRBJ2-2; perhaps TRBD1 as D (5 bases). Trimming removed 4 bases at V and 1 base at J, with 7 bases between. Germline CDR1 is KGHSH and CDR2 is LQKENI. This CDR3 region has 14 residues. The CDR3 DNA sequence: TGTGCCAGCTCACTTGGACAGAACACCGGGGAGCTGTTTTTT. Its translation is CASSLGQNTGELFF.

The chain has TRBV20-1 and TRBJ1-4; possibly TRBD1 for D (6 bases). The CDR3 spans 11 residues. Germline CDR1 reads DFQATT; CDR2 reads SNEGSKA (reference sequence). Trimming removed 6 bases from V and 13 bases from J, with 15 bases in between. In DNA, the CDR3 is TGCAGTGCCCCGACGACAGGCGGACTGTTTTTT. It specifies CSAPTTGGLFF.

The chain has TRBV18 and TRBJ1-1, with a weak D call TRBD1 (5 bases). This CDR3 is 15 amino acids long. Trimming removed 3 bases from V and 3 bases from J, with 14 bases in between. From germline, CDR1 is KGHSH and CDR2 LQKENI. CDR3 sequence reads: CASSPNPGGDTEAFF. The DNA for the CDR3 is TGTGCCAGCTCACCCAACCCGGGAGGGGACACTGAAGCTTTCTTT.

The chain recombines TRBV7-2 with TRBJ1-6; 7 bases align to TRBD1. There are 13 residues in the CDR3. Germline V gene lookup returns CDR1 SGHTA and CDR2 FQGNSA. With 6 bases clipped from V and 9 bases from J, the junction kept 5 bases outside the gene matches. As DNA, the CDR3 is TGTGCCAGCAGTTTAACAGGGGTTTCACCCCTCCACTTT. It specifies CASSLTGVSPLHF.

V and J are TRBV6-5 and TRBJ2-1; D not certain. Germline V gene sequence: CDR1 MNHEY, CDR2 SVGAGI. Trimming left V 7 bases short and J 1 base short, with 8 bases between. This CDR3 is built from 13 residues. This chain's CDR3 is CASKAESYNEQFF. CDR3 nucleotide sequence: TGTGCCAGCAAGGCGGAGTCCTACAATGAGCAGTTCTTC.

The rearrangement uses TRBV11-3 and TRBJ1-1; D ambiguous. This CDR3 region has 13 residues. The germline gives CDR1 SGHNT, CDR2 YENEEA. The germline V and J ends were trimmed by 1 base and 2 bases, with 5 bases remaining between them. This CDR3 reads CASSLVRNTEAFF. The CDR3 DNA is TGTGCCAGCAGCTTAGTCAGAAACACTGAAGCTTTCTTT.

This clone occurred once. Other DNA sequences from this sample encode an identical CDR3 as well. The rearrangement links TRBV9 to TRBJ2-1; TRBD2 agrees at 12 bases. V gave up 4 bases and J gave up 4 bases; unmatched junction bases: 3. In germline, CDR1 is SGDLS, CDR2 YYNGEE. The CDR3 totals 15 residues. CDR3 DNA sequence: TGTGCCAGCAGCTACGGACTAGCGGGGTACAATGAGCAGTTCTTC. Translation gives CASSYGLAGYNEQFF.

This chain uses TRBV5-1 with TRBJ1-1; no clear D. Trimming took off 0 bases at V and 2 bases at J, with 8 bases between the two ends. In germline, CDR1 is SGHRS, CDR2 YFSETQ. This CDR3 comprises 14 residues. DNA for the CDR3: TGCGCCAGCAGCTTGGTGTTAGAAAACACTGAAGCTTTCTTT. It codes for CASSLVLENTEAFF.

This sequence joins TRBV5-1 and TRBJ1-2; possible D gene TRBD1, 5 bases. The CDR3 contains 18 residues. Germline CDR1 reads SGHRS; CDR2 reads YFSETQ. V lost 0 bases and J lost 0, with 18 bases in between. Here the CDR3 DNA reads TGCGCCAGCAGCTTGGCCCTAAATGACAGACATACTAACTATGGCTACACCTTC. Encoded protein: CASSLALNDRHTNYGYTF.

The chain uses TRBV7-9 and TRBJ1-2, with a tentative D call TRBD1 (5 bases). The CDR3 is 15 amino acids. Germline V gene sequence: CDR1 SEHNR, CDR2 FQNEAQ (reference sequence). The V end was cut by 5 bases, the J end by 2 bases, with 15 bases between. The CDR3: CASSPPMGGNYGYTF. As DNA, the CDR3 is TGTGCCAGCAGCCCCCCCATGGGGGGGAACTATGGCTACACCTTC.

The chain has TRBV5-1 and TRBJ2-3, with 8 positions matching TRBD2. The germline CDR1 and CDR2 sequences are SGHRS and YFSETQ. CDR3 length equals 15 residues. V was clipped by 2 bases and J by 1 base; unmatched bases: 3. The CDR3: CASSLPREGTDTQYF. The CDR3 DNA follows: TGCGCCAGCAGCTTACCGCGGGAGGGCACAGATACGCAGTATTTT.